These T cell receptor beta chains were read from a single sample in a study of spatial heterogeneity in lung cancer. One entry per CDR3 protein results from TCRdb running MiXCR on the 5' RACE reads. The sample holds 45,000 or so distinct CDR3 sequences, roughly 12% seen once. Sequences were derived from PBMCs, sampled at surgery. Receptors were obtained from a female donor with early-stage non-small cell lung cancer. CDR3s include the opening cysteine and the closing phenylalanine or tryptophan. The order of the fields is V gene, D gene, clone size, J gene, CDR3 DNA, CDR3 protein. D genes are given only for firm matches. Where a row states a size, it is once, few, many or the class of an expanded clone; other rows omit it.

TRBV5-5	NA	NA	TRBJ2-7	TGTGCCAGCAGCGAGGACATCTACGAGCAGTACTTC	CASSEDIYEQYF
TRBV7-2	TRBD1	many	TRBJ2-3	TGTGCCAGCAGCTTAATGGGACAGGGGGCAGATACGCAGTATTTT	CASSLMGQGADTQYF
TRBV5-1	NA	NA	TRBJ1-2	TGCGCCAGCAGCTTGGAGGGCAGTAACTATGGCTACACCTTC	CASSLEGSNYGYTF
TRBV10-1	TRBD1	NA	TRBJ1-1	TGCGCCAGCCGTAAAACCGGGACAGGGGGAATGGGTAAGGAGGACACTGAAGCTTTCTTT	CASRKTGTGGMGKEDTEAFF
TRBV2	NA	few	TRBJ2-1	TGTGCCAGCAGTGTGGCAACAGGGCTGTTCTTC	CASSVATGLFF
TRBV29-1	TRBD1	many	TRBJ1-2	TGCAGCGTTGAAAGGACAGGGTTCCATGGCTACACCTTC	CSVERTGFHGYTF
TRBV7-8	TRBD1	few	TRBJ1-1	TGTGCCAGCAGCCCCGGACAGGGCTCTGAAGCTTTCTTT	CASSPGQGSEAFF
TRBV7-2	TRBD2	NA	TRBJ2-1	TGTGCCAGCAGCTTAGGCGGGGGATTGTACAATGAGCAGTTCTTC	CASSLGGGLYNEQFF
TRBV20-1	NA	few	TRBJ1-6	TGCAGTGCGAGAGGTCCGGGGTCGAGTTCACCCCTCCACTTT	CSARGPGSSSPLHF
TRBV3-1	NA	many	TRBJ1-5	TGTGCCAGCAGCCGGGGGGGCAATCAGCCCCAGCATTTT	CASSRGGNQPQHF
TRBV20-1	NA	many	TRBJ1-3	TGCAGTGCCCCTTCAGGAGGGACGGACACCATATATTTT	CSAPSGGTDTIYF
TRBV12-3/TRBV12-4	TRBD2	NA	TRBJ2-5	TGTGCCAGCAGGACGGAGAGCGGGGGGGGACTCGGGGCCCAGTACTTC	CASRTESGGGLGAQYF
TRBV6-2/TRBV6-3	NA	many	TRBJ1-5	TGTGCCAGCACAGGGGCGAGGGGCAATCAGCCCCAGCATTTT	CASTGARGNQPQHF
TRBV7-2	TRBD1	few	TRBJ2-5	TGTGCCAGCAGCTTAGCGTTGAGGGGGCGAGAGACCCAGTACTTC	CASSLALRGRETQYF
TRBV11-1	NA	many	TRBJ2-2	TGTGCCAGCAGCTTAGTAGAGGGAACGAACACCGGGGAGCTGTTTTTT	CASSLVEGTNTGELFF
TRBV25-1	TRBD1	NA	TRBJ1-2	TGTGCCAGCAGTCGGCCGGGACAGGGGGGCTATGGCTACACCTTC	CASSRPGQGGYGYTF
TRBV15	NA	many	TRBJ1-6	TGTGCCACCAGCAGAGGATCCGGGGCCTTTAATTCACCCCTCCACTTT	CATSRGSGAFNSPLHF
TRBV29-1	NA	medium-sized	TRBJ2-5	TGCAGCGTTGCGGAACCCCAAGAGACCCAGTACTTC	CSVAEPQETQYF
TRBV20-1	TRBD1	few	TRBJ1-2	TGCAGTGCTGGGCCGCAGGGGGCCCACTATGGCTACACCTTC	CSAGPQGAHYGYTF
TRBV7-9	NA	NA	TRBJ2-7	TGTGCCAGCAGCCCATGGTGGGGTGGAGAGCAGTACTTC	CASSPWWGGEQYF
TRBV11-1	NA	many	TRBJ2-3	TGTGCCAGCAGCACTAGGACAGATACGCAGTATTTT	CASSTRTDTQYF
TRBV6-5	TRBD2	NA	TRBJ2-2	TGTGCCAGCAGTGACCCACTAGCGGGGGGGCAAACCGGGGAGCTGTTTTTT	CASSDPLAGGQTGELFF
TRBV3-1	TRBD1	NA	TRBJ2-1	TGTGCCAGCAGCCAGGACGGACAGGATTGGAATGAGCAGTTCTTC	CASSQDGQDWNEQFF
TRBV6-6	NA	few	TRBJ1-3	TGTGCCAGCAGTTACTCTTCCTCTCGACAGGCCTCTGGAAACACCATATATTTT	CASSYSSSRQASGNTIYF
TRBV7-8	TRBD1	few	TRBJ2-7	TGTGCCAGCAGCTTGGCAGGGGGCATTTACGAGCAGTACTTC	CASSLAGGIYEQYF
TRBV5-4	NA	NA	TRBJ2-3	TGTGCCAGCAGCGCTAATAACGGGGCCACAGATACGCAGTATTTT	CASSANNGATDTQYF
TRBV19	TRBD1	NA	TRBJ2-1	TGTGCCAGTAGTAGTAAGGGACAGGGCATCAATGAGCAGTTCTTC	CASSSKGQGINEQFF
TRBV7-9	NA	few	TRBJ1-6	TGTGCCAGCAGCTTAGGACAGGATCATTCACCCCTCCACTTT	CASSLGQDHSPLHF
TRBV29-1	NA	NA	TRBJ2-7	TGCAGCGTTGAGAGGGGTGACTCCCACGAGCAGTACTTC	CSVERGDSHEQYF
TRBV29-1	TRBD1	NA	TRBJ1-5	TGCAGCGTTGGGGAACAGGGGCAGGAGAATCAGCCCCAGCATTTT	CSVGEQGQENQPQHF
TRBV3-1	NA	many	TRBJ1-1	TGTGCCAGCAGCCCTGCTTTGCAGAACACTGAAGCTTTCTTT	CASSPALQNTEAFF
TRBV7-9	NA	NA	TRBJ2-2	TGTGCCAGCAGCTGGGAGGGGGCCGGCACCGGGGAGCTGTTTTTT	CASSWEGAGTGELFF
TRBV29-1	TRBD1	many	TRBJ1-1	TGCAGCGCCGACAGGGCGGTCACTGAAGCTTTCTTT	CSADRAVTEAFF
TRBV7-2	NA	NA	TRBJ2-3	TGTGCCAGCAGCTCTCGGCGGGGCCGCGGTGGGGCAGATACGCAGTATTTT	CASSSRRGRGGADTQYF
TRBV7-9	NA	many	TRBJ1-6	TGTGCCAGCAGCCTCCACGATTCACCCCTCCACTTT	CASSLHDSPLHF
TRBV11-2	TRBD1	NA	TRBJ1-6	TGTGCCAGCAGCGGACCACAGGGGAGGGATTCACCCCTCCACTTT	CASSGPQGRDSPLHF
TRBV6-5	NA	few	TRBJ2-5	TGTGCCAGCAGTAACCATGGGGAAGAGACCCAGTACTTC	CASSNHGEETQYF
TRBV5-1	TRBD1	few	TRBJ1-5	TGCGCCAGCAGCTTGGGGGGCCCGGGACAGCATAGCAATCAGCCCCAGCATTTT	CASSLGGPGQHSNQPQHF
TRBV9	NA	few	TRBJ2-1	TGTGCCAGCAGCGTAGATCCCGTTGGTACTGAGCAGTTCTTC	CASSVDPVGTEQFF
TRBV11-2	TRBD2	few	TRBJ2-1	TGTGCCAGCAGCTCTAGCGGGGGGGCCGGTGAGCAGTTCTTC	CASSSSGGAGEQFF
TRBV6-5	NA	NA	TRBJ2-1	TGTGCCAGCAGTTACTCCTTATTAATCAATGAGCAGTTCTTC	CASSYSLLINEQFF
TRBV7-8	NA	NA	TRBJ2-1	TGTGCCAGCAGCTTAGGAACAGACAATGAGCAGTTCTTC	CASSLGTDNEQFF
TRBV11-2	NA	many	TRBJ1-1	TGTGCCAGCAGCTTACTAGTCATGAACACTGAAGCTTTCTTT	CASSLLVMNTEAFF
TRBV6-1	NA	NA	TRBJ1-1	TGTGCCAGCAGTGAAGTCGACAGTTACACTGAAGCTTTCTTT	CASSEVDSYTEAFF
TRBV28	NA	once	TRBJ1-1	TGTGCCACCCAAGCCAGAGGGTTACTGAACACTGAAGCTTTCTTT	CATQARGLLNTEAFF
TRBV7-6	TRBD1	many	TRBJ2-7	TGTGCCAGCAGCCCCCGGGACAGGGGGAGCGAGCAGTACTTC	CASSPRDRGSEQYF
TRBV29-1	TRBD2	NA	TRBJ2-1	TGCAGCGTTGAGCAGCGGGGGAGTTACAATGAGCAGTTCTTC	CSVEQRGSYNEQFF
TRBV6-5	NA	few	TRBJ2-3	TGTGCCAGCAGCCTAGCGATGAGCACAGATACGCAGTATTTT	CASSLAMSTDTQYF
TRBV4-1	TRBD1	many	TRBJ2-3	TGCGCCAGCAGCCAAGGTAGTGGACAGGGGAGAGATACGCAGTATTTT	CASSQGSGQGRDTQYF
TRBV14	NA	many	TRBJ2-5	TGTGCCAGCAGCCAAGGAGAGTACCAAGAGACCCAGTACTTC	CASSQGEYQETQYF
TRBV5-1	NA	many	TRBJ1-1	TGCGCCAGCAGCTCCGCCGGGACCGGGGGCGAAGCTTTCTTT	CASSSAGTGGEAFF
TRBV7-9	TRBD1	NA	TRBJ2-5	TGTGCCAGCAGCGCCGGGGACAGGGGCCACCAAGAGACCCAGTACTTC	CASSAGDRGHQETQYF
TRBV5-1	NA	NA	TRBJ2-3	TGCGCCAGCAGCCACACCCGGGCAAGCACAGATACGCAGTATTTT	CASSHTRASTDTQYF